This section outlines one T cell receptor (beta chain) sequence together with its context. Its matching antigen is unknown. MiXCR was run by TCRdb on the RT-PCR reads, yielding one entry per CDR3 protein. The sample yields 550,000 to 800,000 distinct CDR3 sequences, 15% to 18% seen once. This specimen comes from a study of response to subunit inactivated influenza vaccine. Study observations and caveats: The authors put forward the suggestion that each seasonal influenza vaccination may bring in only a limited number of new T cells.

Germline CDR1 PRHDT, CDR2 FYEKMQ (reference sequence). CDR3 size: 14 residues. The V end was cut by 0 bases, the J end by 4 bases, with 9 bases between. The V call is TRBV13, the J call TRBJ1-2; D gene unclear. Sample: PBMCs from blood, taken roughly 12 days after vaccination. The clonotype originates from a man aged 50-60 years who received an inactivated influenza vaccine. The CDR3 loop reads CASSLGTGAYGYTF. The DNA for the CDR3 is TGTGCCAGCAGCTTAGGAACCGGAGCCTATGGCTACACCTTC.